The table lists the clone carrying this T cell receptor beta chain with a few counts. Its cognate antigen is unknown. V was shortened by 0 bases and J by 3 bases, with 6 bases between the two germline ends. This CDR3 has 14 amino acids. Germline CDR1 reads SGHVS; CDR2 reads FQNEAQ. The sample originates from a study of cytomegalovirus exposure and HLA in healthy donors. Study conclusions and caveats: Apart from CMV serostatus, no immune exposure information was available. Other equally common chains were less clonally expanded than HLA-associated TCR beta chains, a later analysis showed.

The PCR employed 60 Vbeta primers together with 13 Jbeta primers. TCRdb keeps only in-frame clones here, not all; method: immunoSEQ multiplex PCR. The repertoire holds roughly 120,000 clones, with 80% as singletons. Specimen: PBMCs. The chain joins TRBV7-8 to TRBJ1-5; D call uncertain. The TCR sequence derives from a female donor in good health and CMV-seropositive. The CDR3 spells CASSLARVNQPQHF. In DNA, the CDR3 is TGTGCCAGCAGCTTAGCGCGTGTCAATCAGCCCCAGCATTTT.